The subject of this entry is one TCR beta chain. The antigen is undetermined. This record belongs to a study of T cell responses to AZD1222 COVID-19 vaccine. The CDR3 extends over 14 amino acids. From germline, CDR1 is KGHDR and CDR2 SFDVKD. V dropped 3 bases and J dropped 1 base, with 8 bases sitting between them. Assay used: immunoSEQ multiplex PCR; TCRdb lists only in-frame clones, some missing. The sample consists of 90,000 to 120,000 clones, around nine tenths of them appearing once. Study-level findings and limits: Females made up more of the donors, who were largely white British, and clonal diversity may have come out too low. Repertoire samples came only from after the peak T cell response.

This sequence joins TRBV24-1 and TRBJ1-1, with D possibly TRBD1 on 6 matching bases. Source: peripheral blood, taken 28 days after the second AZD1222 dose. The clonotype was recovered from an adult who received the AZD1222 COVID-19 vaccine. CDR3: CATSDRGANTEAFF. In nucleotides, the CDR3 is TGTGCCACCAGTGATCGGGGGGCGAACACTGAAGCTTTCTTT.